Shown below are 16 T cell receptor beta chains from a single sample sequenced in a study of T-cell memory formation after mild COVID-19. TCRdb passed the 5' RACE reads through MiXCR, listing each CDR3 protein once. Here the sample spans about 130,000 distinct CDR3 sequences, approximately 15% being singletons. Source material: PBMCs or a T cell subset sorted from them (not recorded which). Receptors were obtained from an adult woman who had mild COVID-19 (a few samples of this study predate the infection). Cell type and time point are not known.

The rearrangement links TRBV4-3 to TRBJ1-6; D is possibly TRBD1 (6 bases). The germline V gene has CDR1 LGHNA and CDR2 YSLEER. The V end lost 2 bases, the J end lost 3 bases, and 11 bases lay between the germline ends. The CDR3 sequence is 16 residues long. The CDR3 DNA reads TGCGCCAGCAGCCAAACACGGGACAACTATAATTCACCCCTCCACTTT. Its protein product is CASSQTRDNYNSPLHF.

This rearrangement joins TRBV5-1 to TRBJ1-6; D is unresolved. Per germline, CDR1 SGHRS and CDR2 YFSETQ. There are 14 residues in the CDR3. V was shortened by 1 base and J by 5 bases, with 7 bases between the two germline ends. The CDR3 DNA reads as TGCGCCAGCAGCTTGTCGGCAGATAATTCACCCCTCCACTTT. Protein: CASSLSADNSPLHF. Filled out from reference TRBV5-1 and TRBJ1-6, the complete variable domain reads KAGVTQTPRYLIKTRGQQVTLSCSPISGHRSVSWYQQTPGQGLQFLFEYFSETQRNKGNFPGRFSGRQFSNSRSEMNVSTLELGDSALYLCASSLSADNSPLHFGNGTRLTVT.

The chain has TRBV12-3 or TRBV12-4 and TRBJ2-1; 14 bases line up with TRBD2. V was pared by 6 bases and J by 5 bases, with 3 bases of the junction left unmatched. The CDR3 runs to 15 residues. The CDR3 sequence is CASRLGLAGDNEQFF. The CDR3 nucleotides are TGTGCCAGCAGGCTGGGACTAGCGGGAGACAATGAGCAGTTCTTC.

The CDR3 nucleotides read TGTGCCAGCAGGCACTTGAATGGGGTCACCCAGTACTTC. Protein sequence: CASRHLNGVTQYF. The chain employs TRBV11-2 and TRBJ2-5; no reliable D call. CDR1 is SGHAT and CDR2 is FQNNGV in the germline V gene. The CDR3 has 13 amino acids. The germline V and J ends were trimmed by 6 bases and 8 bases, with 16 bases remaining between them.

The CDR3 region is CAWSARWTGKETQYF. In nucleotides, the CDR3 is TGTGCCTGGAGTGCCCGCTGGACAGGGAAAGAGACCCAGTACTTC. The chain employs TRBV30 and TRBJ2-5; 8 bases are shared with TRBD1. Germline CDR1 reads GTSNPN; CDR2 reads SVGIG (reference sequence). V shed 1 base, J shed 3 bases, and the junction held 7 bases outside the gene matches. The CDR3 is 15 residues long. Drawing the rest from reference TRBV30 and TRBJ2-5, the complete variable domain is SQTIHQWPATLVQPVGSPLSLECTVEGTSNPNLYWYRQAAGRGLQLLFYSVGIGQISSEVPQNLSASRPQDRQFILSSKKLLLSDSGFYLCAWSARWTGKETQYFGPGTRLLVL.

This clonotype occurred many times. The rearrangement joins TRBV5-1 to TRBJ2-7, with 8 nucleotides matching TRBD2. CDR3 length: 15 residues. Germline V gene sequence: CDR1 SGHRS, CDR2 YFSETQ. Trimming removed 4 bases from V and 7 bases from J; junction bases left unmatched: 13. CDR3 in DNA: TGCGCCAGCAGCCAAAAAGCGGGGGAGTATAGAGAGCAGTACTTC. This translates into CASSQKAGEYREQYF.

The rearrangement links TRBV24-1 to TRBJ2-4, with a tentative D call TRBD2 (7 bases). Germline values: CDR1 KGHDR, CDR2 SFDVKD. This CDR3 is 15 amino acids long. V lost 4 bases and J 9 bases, leaving 18 bases between the germline ends. This chain's CDR3 is CATSDTRGGQIIQYF. Written as DNA, the CDR3 is TGTGCCACCAGTGACACGAGGGGGGGCCAAATCATTCAGTACTTC.

This clonotype was counted a few times. The V call is TRBV18, the J call TRBJ1-4; no definite D call. This CDR3 spans 14 amino acids. Germline CDR1 is KGHSH and CDR2 is LQKENI. Trimming removed 1 base from V and 8 bases from J, with 11 bases in between. This CDR3 reads CASSPQGSVEKLFF. CDR3 DNA: TGTGCCAGCTCACCACAGGGATCGGTGGAAAAACTGTTTTTT.

This clonotype was counted between two and nine times. The CDR3 region has the DNA TGTGCCAGCACTCTAGAGGAGGTTAGCGAAGACACCGGGGAGCTGTTTTTT. This encodes CASTLEEVSEDTGELFF. The chain has TRBV5-5 and TRBJ2-2, with D perhaps TRBD2 (5 bases). CDR1 is SGHKS, CDR2 YYEKEE, per germline (reference sequence). The CDR3 is 17 residues long. Trimming cost V 6 bases and J 3 bases, with 21 bases left between them.

V and J are TRBV24-1 and TRBJ2-3; TRBD2 matches at 8 bases. Germline loops: CDR1 KGHDR, CDR2 SFDVKD. This CDR3 region has 16 residues. Trimming removed 2 bases from V and 2 bases from J; junction bases left unmatched: 5. CDR3 in DNA: TGTGCCACCAGTGATTACAGAGCGGGGGCCACAGATACGCAGTATTTT. It translates to CATSDYRAGATDTQYF.

V and J are TRBV12-3 or TRBV12-4 and TRBJ1-2, with no clear D. V was shortened by 6 bases and J by 0 bases, with 11 bases between the two germline ends. CDR3 length: 14 residues. The CDR3 bases are TGTGCCAGCAGGAGCGGCAAGACTAACTATGGCTACACCTTC. Amino acids: CASRSGKTNYGYTF.

The chain recombines TRBV6-5 with TRBJ2-2; 7 bases agree with TRBD2. V shed 2 bases, J shed 4 bases, and the junction held 7 bases outside the gene matches. Germline V gene lookup returns CDR1 MNHEY and CDR2 SVGAGI. CDR3 length: 16 residues. CDR3: CASSYEGGPGTGELFF. The CDR3 DNA reads TGTGCCAGCAGTTACGAGGGAGGGCCGGGCACCGGGGAGCTGTTTTTT.

CDR3 in DNA: TGCGCCAGCAGCTCGGCAGGGAATTCACCCCTCCACTTT. Protein product: CASSSAGNSPLHF. The genes are TRBV5-1 and TRBJ1-6; possibly TRBD1 for D (5 bases). CDR1 and CDR2 (germline): SGHRS, YFSETQ. The CDR3 is 13 residues long. V was pared by 3 bases and J by 7 bases, with 8 bases between.

This clonotype occurred many times. The chain links TRBV5-1 to TRBJ2-7, with 7 bases matching TRBD1. The ends lost 2 bases at V and 3 bases at J; junction bases unmatched: 11. This CDR3 has 16 residues. Germline-derived CDR1 and CDR2 are SGHRS and YFSETQ. CDR3 amino acids: CASSLGRQGDIYEQYF. The CDR3, as DNA: TGCGCCAGCAGCTTAGGTCGGCAGGGGGACATCTACGAGCAGTACTTC.

This clonotype turned up a few times. The chain has TRBV2 and TRBJ1-1, with D tentatively TRBD1 (6 bases). In germline, CDR1 is SNHLY, CDR2 FYNNEI. The CDR3 consists of 12 residues. Trimming shortened V by 2 bases and J by 12 bases, and 13 bases separated the two germline ends. CDR3 in amino acids: CASSETGQSSFF. The CDR3 DNA reads TGTGCCAGCAGTGAAACCGGACAGTCATCTTTCTTT. The full variable domain, completed using reference TRBV2 and TRBJ1-1, is EPEVTQTPSHQVTQMGQEVILRCVPISNHLYFYWYRQILGQKVEFLVSFYNNEISEKSEIFDDQFSVERPDGSNFTLKIRSTKLEDSAMYFCASSETGQSSFFGQGTRLTVV.

This clonotype was counted only a few times. This chain connects TRBV7-9 to TRBJ2-2; D unclear. V shed 0 bases and J shed 6 bases, with 14 bases lying between them. CDR1 SEHNR and CDR2 FQNEAQ come from the germline V gene (reference sequence). This CDR3 comprises 16 residues. The CDR3: CASSLAVTPPPGELFF. CDR3 sequence (DNA): TGTGCCAGCAGCTTAGCGGTCACTCCACCACCCGGGGAGCTGTTTTTT.